The 16 T cell receptor beta chains below all came from one sample that was sequenced in a study of blood T cell repertoires in COVID-19. The protocol was immunoSEQ multiplex PCR, while the TCRdb copy is restricted to in-frame clones and leaves out a portion. The top ten clones hold about 2% of a sample with roughly 410,000 clones, around 87% of them seen once. Sample: peripheral blood. The receptors derive from a woman aged 55-69 years with COVID-19, enrolled during active disease.

On this clone: No DNA is shown, since the ends of the CDR3 on it are uncertain; the CDR3 is the one TCRdb lists. The V gene is TRBV11-2, the J gene TRBJ1-4; the DNA was not used to check the table's D call, TRBD1. The CDR3 contains 14 residues when both ends are counted. Germline V CDR1 and CDR2: SGHAT, FQNNGV. CDR3 sequence: CASSFGQGGEKLFF.

Comment on this clone: Other nucleotide sequences in the sample specify the same CDR3. As DNA, the CDR3 is TGCGCCAGCAGCTTACCTAGCTACGAGCAGTACTTC. Its protein is CASSLPSYEQYF. The chain is built from TRBV5-1 and TRBJ2-7, with no clear D. The CDR3 consists of 12 residues. V was trimmed by 2 bases and J by 3 bases, leaving 6 bases between them. Germline V gene data show CDR1 as SGHRS and CDR2 as YFSETQ.

This chain connects TRBV7-3 to TRBJ2-3; 14 bases are shared with TRBD2. Per the germline V gene, CDR1 is SGHTA and CDR2 is FQGTGA. With 5 bases clipped from V and 7 bases from J, the junction kept 5 bases outside the gene matches. The CDR3 runs 15 residues. The CDR3 reads CASSTTSGGANTQYF. CDR3 in DNA: TGTGCCAGCAGCACGACTAGCGGGGGGGCAAATACGCAGTATTTT.

The chain employs TRBV2 and TRBJ1-6, with a possible D match to TRBD1 (5 bases). CDR3 length: 15 amino acids. Germline assignment: CDR1 SNHLY and CDR2 FYNNEI. The V gene lost 5 bases and the J gene lost 5 bases, with 13 bases spanning the gap. CDR3 residues: CASSYPDRDNSPLHF. The CDR3 DNA sequence: TGTGCCAGCAGTTACCCCGACAGAGATAATTCACCCCTCCACTTT.

In its sample, this clone was seen once. The chain employs TRBV5-1 and TRBJ1-1; the match to TRBD1 covers 7 bases. V shed 8 bases and J 1 base; nucleotides not matched to a gene: 8. The CDR3 covers 14 residues. CDR1 is SGHRS and CDR2 is YFSETQ in the germline V gene. The DNA for the CDR3 is TGCGCCAGTAAATCCGGGACAGCGAACACTGAAGCTTTCTTT. Translating it yields CASKSGTANTEAFF.

The chain employs TRBV9 and TRBJ1-2; D is possibly TRBD1 (6 bases). The CDR3 is 15 residues long. Germline CDR1 and CDR2: SGDLS and YYNGEE. Trimming left V 3 bases short and J 7 bases short, with 19 bases between. The CDR3 sequence: CASSAGFWGQSGYTF. CDR3 coding DNA: TGTGCCAGCAGCGCCGGCTTTTGGGGGCAGTCTGGCTACACCTTC.

V gene TRBV12-3 or TRBV12-4 combines with J gene TRBJ1-2, with D unresolved. The CDR3 runs 12 residues. The ends were cut back, 3 bases at V and 5 bases at J, with 7 bases in the middle. The CDR3 DNA reads TGTGCCAGCAGTTTTTTACGGTATGGCTACACCTTC. The encoded protein is CASSFLRYGYTF.

J is TRBJ2-7 and V is TRBV6-6; weak D call: TRBD1 (5 bases). The CDR3 has 13 residues. In germline, CDR1 is MNHNY, CDR2 SVGAGI (reference sequence). The V and J ends lost 4 bases and 5 bases respectively, with 12 bases between them. CDR3 DNA: TGTGCCAGCAGTTTAGGGGATTTCGACGAGCAGTACTTC. Its protein is CASSLGDFDEQYF.

The gene calls are TRBV30 and TRBJ2-7; 9 bases map to TRBD1. Germline values: CDR1 GTSNPN, CDR2 SVGIG (reference sequence). V dropped 2 bases and J dropped 6; count of bases not matched to a gene: 11. This CDR3 region has 15 residues. CDR3 sequence: CAWSRRGQGTGEQYF. For the CDR3, the DNA is TGTGCCTGGAGTAGAAGGGGACAGGGTACTGGCGAGCAGTACTTC.

This chain joins TRBV7-8 and TRBJ1-1; no reliable D call. This CDR3 has 15 residues. Germline V gene lookup returns CDR1 SGHVS and CDR2 FQNEAQ. Trimming stripped 0 bases from V and 1 base from J, with 9 bases between. The CDR3 is CASSLARLANTEAFF. Here the CDR3 DNA reads TGTGCCAGCAGCTTAGCGCGGCTGGCGAACACTGAAGCTTTCTTT.

The chain uses TRBV27 and TRBJ1-1, with D maybe TRBD1 (6 bases). The V and J ends lost 4 bases and 2 bases respectively, with 11 bases between them. From germline, CDR1 is MNHEY and CDR2 SMNVEV (reference sequence). This CDR3 contains 14 residues. Here the CDR3 DNA reads TGTGCCAGCAGTTCTGGGACAATTAACACTGAAGCTTTCTTT. Its translation is CASSSGTINTEAFF.

The chain recombines TRBV7-2 with TRBJ2-5; D is unresolved. V lost 5 bases and J 1 base, leaving 11 bases between the germline ends. Per the germline V gene, CDR1 is SGHTA and CDR2 is FQGNSA. This CDR3 is 14 amino acids long. CDR3 in DNA: TGTGCCAGCAGCACTCGGAGTTTCCAAGAGACCCAGTACTTC. Translated: CASSTRSFQETQYF.

This clone was counted only a few times. The chain carries TRBV2 and TRBJ2-7; maybe TRBD2 (6 bases). In germline, CDR1 is SNHLY, CDR2 FYNNEI. The V gene lost 6 bases and the J gene lost 3 bases, with 15 bases spanning the gap. This CDR3 spans 14 amino acids. The CDR3 is CASRESGLLYEQYF. In nucleotides, the CDR3 is TGTGCCAGCAGGGAGAGCGGGCTACTCTACGAGCAGTACTTC.

This clone was observed a handful of times. The chain employs TRBV6-2 or TRBV6-3 and TRBJ2-7, with a possible D match to TRBD1 (6 bases). The germline V and J ends were trimmed by 5 bases and 7 bases, with 21 bases remaining between them. This CDR3 region has 15 residues. The germline V gene has CDR1 MNHEY and CDR2 SVGEGT. The CDR3 DNA reads as TGTGCCAGCAGTCCCTCGGTCCAGGGGAAGTATGAGCAGTACTTC. Encoded protein: CASSPSVQGKYEQYF.

This clone has just a few counts. The chain employs TRBV10-1 and TRBJ1-2, with D possibly TRBD1 on 5 matching bases. CDR3 size: 14 residues. Per the germline V gene, CDR1 is WNHNN and CDR2 is SYGVQD (reference sequence). Trimming shortened V by 6 bases and J by 0 bases, and 11 bases separated the two germline ends. Here the CDR3 DNA reads TGCGCCAGCAGAAGACAGAGAACTAACTATGGCTACACCTTC. Amino acid sequence: CASRRQRTNYGYTF.

This sequence joins TRBV2 and TRBJ1-1, with 7 bases fitting TRBD1. The CDR3 is 14 amino acids. Germline CDR1 reads SNHLY; CDR2 reads FYNNEI. The V and J ends lost 3 bases and 4 bases, in that order; junction bases with no gene match: 5. CDR3: CASSEYGTATEAFF. The CDR3 nucleotides are TGTGCCAGCAGTGAGTACGGGACAGCCACTGAAGCTTTCTTT.